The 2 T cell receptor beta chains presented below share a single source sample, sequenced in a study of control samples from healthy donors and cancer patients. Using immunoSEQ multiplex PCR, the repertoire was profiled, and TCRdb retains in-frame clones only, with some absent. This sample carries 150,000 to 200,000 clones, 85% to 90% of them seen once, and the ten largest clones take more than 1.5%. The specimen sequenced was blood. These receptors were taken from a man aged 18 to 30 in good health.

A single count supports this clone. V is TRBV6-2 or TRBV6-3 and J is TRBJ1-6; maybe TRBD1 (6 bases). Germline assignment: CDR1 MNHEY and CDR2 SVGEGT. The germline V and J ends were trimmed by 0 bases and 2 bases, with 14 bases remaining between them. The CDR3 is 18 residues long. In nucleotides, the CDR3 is TGTGCCAGCAGTTACTCGACGGCCAGGGGCACCTATAATTCACCCCTCCACTTT. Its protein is CASSYSTARGTYNSPLHF.

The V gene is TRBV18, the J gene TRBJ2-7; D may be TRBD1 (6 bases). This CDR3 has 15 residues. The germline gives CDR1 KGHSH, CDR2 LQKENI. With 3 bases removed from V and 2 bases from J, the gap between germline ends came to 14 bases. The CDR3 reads CASSPFGQQPYEQYF. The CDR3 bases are TGTGCCAGCTCACCCTTCGGACAGCAGCCCTACGAGCAGTACTTC.